This record covers a single TCR beta chain. This specimen comes from a study of human T cells and chemical hapten exposure. Study context: The study patch tested 0.01% DPC on the upper back and read results at 6 days. The patients were mostly female; they had alopecia areata, totalis or universalis.

V lost 6 bases and J lost 3; bases outside the gene matches: 7. The CDR3 loop spans 14 amino acids. Germline V gene lookup returns CDR1 SQVTM and CDR2 ANQGSEA. Time point reported: pre-sensitization, week 0. The treatment here: therapeutic diphenylcyclopropenone sensitization with weekly scalp DPC. TCRdb recomputed calls from the RACE reads with MiXCR, one row per CDR3 protein. Of about 85,000 distinct CDR3 sequences detected, 8.5% appear once; the ten largest clones hold approximately 2.8%. The rearrangement links TRBV29-1 to TRBJ2-3; 9 nucleotides match TRBD1. This receptor was taken from a man aged 40-50 years with alopecia areata. Some clones in this sample may be carry-over from other donors' samples. The source material was whole blood, sampled in connection with sensitization to the hapten diphenylcyclopropenone (DPC). The CDR3 DNA is TGCAGCGTCGATGGACAGGGGCTAACAGATACGCAGTATTTT. It specifies CSVDGQGLTDTQYF.